This T cell receptor (beta chain) came from a study of cytomegalovirus exposure and HLA in healthy donors. Study-wide results and caveats: CMV serostatus alone was available as immune exposure information. Clonal expansion was found to be greater in HLA-associated TCR beta chains than in equally common others in a later analysis.

Comments on this clone: The antigen remains unidentified.

The J segment lost 7 bases and the V segment lost 1 base, leaving 6 bases of the junction unmatched. The CDR3 has 15 residues. CDR1 and CDR2 (germline): SGHRS, YFSETQ. 13 Jbeta primers and 60 Vbeta primers were used for the PCR. Repertoires were generated with immunoSEQ multiplex PCR, while TCRdb's copy carries only in-frame clones and drops some. The sample carries about 240,000 clones, around 81% recorded once. This chain joins TRBV5-1 and TRBJ2-2, with 8 bases lining up with TRBD2. The clonotype originates from a woman aged 60-75 years in good health and CMV-seropositive. The specimen was PBMCs. In DNA, the CDR3 is TGCGCCAGCAGCTTGATCACTAGCGGAAACGGGGAGCTGTTTTTT. This translates into CASSLITSGNGELFF. Full variable domain (missing parts from reference TRBV5-1 and TRBJ2-2): KAGVTQTPRYLIKTRGQQVTLSCSPISGHRSVSWYQQTPGQGLQFLFEYFSETQRNKGNFPGRFSGRQFSNSRSEMNVSTLELGDSALYLCASSLITSGNGELFFGEGSRLTVL.